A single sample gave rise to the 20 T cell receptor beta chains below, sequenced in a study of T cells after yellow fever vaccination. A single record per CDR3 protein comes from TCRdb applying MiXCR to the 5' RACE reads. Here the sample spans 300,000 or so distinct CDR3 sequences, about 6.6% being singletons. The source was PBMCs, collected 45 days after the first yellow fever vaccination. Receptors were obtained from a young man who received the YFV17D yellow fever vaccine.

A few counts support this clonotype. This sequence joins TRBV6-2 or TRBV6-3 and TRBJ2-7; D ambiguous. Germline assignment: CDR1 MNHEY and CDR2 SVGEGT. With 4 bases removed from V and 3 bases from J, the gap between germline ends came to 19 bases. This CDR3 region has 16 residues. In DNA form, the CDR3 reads TGTGCCAGCAGTTTCCTACCACACTCGAGAAACTACGAGCAGTACTTC. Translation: CASSFLPHSRNYEQYF.

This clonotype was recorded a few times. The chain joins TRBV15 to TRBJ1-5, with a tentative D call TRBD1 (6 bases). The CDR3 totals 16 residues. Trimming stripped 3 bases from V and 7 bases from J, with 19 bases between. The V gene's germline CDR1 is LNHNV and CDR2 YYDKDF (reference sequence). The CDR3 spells CATSSDLTGIPQPQHF. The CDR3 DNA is TGTGCCACCAGCAGTGATTTGACAGGTATTCCCCAGCCCCAGCATTTT.

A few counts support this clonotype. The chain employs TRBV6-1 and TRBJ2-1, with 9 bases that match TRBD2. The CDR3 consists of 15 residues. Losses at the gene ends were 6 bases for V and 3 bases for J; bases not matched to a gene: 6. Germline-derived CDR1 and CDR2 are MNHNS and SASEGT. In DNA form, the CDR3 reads TGTGCCAGCAGAACTAGCGGGCCTGACTACAATGAGCAGTTCTTC. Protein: CASRTSGPDYNEQFF.

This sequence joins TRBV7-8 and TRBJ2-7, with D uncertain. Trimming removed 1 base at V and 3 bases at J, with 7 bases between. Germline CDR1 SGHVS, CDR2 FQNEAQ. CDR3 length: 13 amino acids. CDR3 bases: TGTGCCAGCAGCTTAGAGGCCAACTACGAGCAGTACGTC. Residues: CASSLEANYEQYV.

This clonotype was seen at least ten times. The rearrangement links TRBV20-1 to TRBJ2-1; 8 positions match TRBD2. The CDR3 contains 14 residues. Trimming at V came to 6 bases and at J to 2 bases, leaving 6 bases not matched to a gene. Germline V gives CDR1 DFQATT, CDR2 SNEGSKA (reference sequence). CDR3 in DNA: TGCAGTGCCAGAACGGGGGGGCCCTACAATGAGCAGTTCTTC. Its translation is CSARTGGPYNEQFF.

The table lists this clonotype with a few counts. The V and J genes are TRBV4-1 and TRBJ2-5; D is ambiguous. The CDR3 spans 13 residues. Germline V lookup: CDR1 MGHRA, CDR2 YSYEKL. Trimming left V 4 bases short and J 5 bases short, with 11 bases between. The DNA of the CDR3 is TGCGCCAGCAGCCCCATTATGGGTGAGACCCAGTACTTC. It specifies CASSPIMGETQYF.

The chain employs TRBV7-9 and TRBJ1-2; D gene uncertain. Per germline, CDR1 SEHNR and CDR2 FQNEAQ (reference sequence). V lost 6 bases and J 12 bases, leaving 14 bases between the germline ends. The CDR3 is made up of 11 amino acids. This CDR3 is CASRPPEVHTF. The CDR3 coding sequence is TGTGCCAGCAGACCCCCCGAGGTCCACACCTTC. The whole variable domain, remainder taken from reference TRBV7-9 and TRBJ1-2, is DTGVSQNPRHKITKRGQNVTFRCDPISEHNRLYWYRQTLGQGPEFLTYFQNEAQLEKSRLLSDRFSAERPKGSFSTLEIQRTEQGDSAMYLCASRPPEVHTFGSGTRLTVV.

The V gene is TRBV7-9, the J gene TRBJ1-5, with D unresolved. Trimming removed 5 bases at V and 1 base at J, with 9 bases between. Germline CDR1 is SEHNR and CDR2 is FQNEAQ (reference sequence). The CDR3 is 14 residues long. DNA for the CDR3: TGTGCCAGCAGCGAAAGGGCCAGCAATCAGCCCCAGCATTTT. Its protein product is CASSERASNQPQHF.

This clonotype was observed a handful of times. In DNA form, the CDR3 reads TGCGCCAGCAGCCAAGATCGTCACCATACGCAGTATTTT. Translated: CASSQDRHHTQYF. The chain carries TRBV4-3 and TRBJ2-3; D call uncertain. V lost 0 bases and J 7 bases, leaving 8 bases between the germline ends. The CDR3 runs to 13 residues. Germline V gives CDR1 LGHNA, CDR2 YSLEER.

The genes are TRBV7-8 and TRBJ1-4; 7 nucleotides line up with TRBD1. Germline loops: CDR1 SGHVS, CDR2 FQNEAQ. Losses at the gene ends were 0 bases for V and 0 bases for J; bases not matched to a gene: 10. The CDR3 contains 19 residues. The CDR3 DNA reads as TGTGCCAGCAGCTTAGCGATATACGGACAGGCGCCAACTAATGAAAAACTGTTTTTT. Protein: CASSLAIYGQAPTNEKLFF.

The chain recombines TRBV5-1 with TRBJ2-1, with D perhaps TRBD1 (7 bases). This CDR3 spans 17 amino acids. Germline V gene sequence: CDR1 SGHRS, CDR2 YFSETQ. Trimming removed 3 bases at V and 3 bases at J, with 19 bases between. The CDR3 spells CASSSALGGGGYNEQFF. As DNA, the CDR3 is TGCGCCAGCAGCTCGGCCCTAGGAGGGGGCGGCTACAATGAGCAGTTCTTC.

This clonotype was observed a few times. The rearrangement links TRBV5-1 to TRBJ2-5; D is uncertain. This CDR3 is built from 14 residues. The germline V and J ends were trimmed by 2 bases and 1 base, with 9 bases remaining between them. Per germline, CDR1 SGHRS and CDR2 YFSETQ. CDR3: CASSLGSTQETQYF. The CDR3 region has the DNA TGCGCCAGCAGCTTAGGGTCTACCCAAGAGACCCAGTACTTC.

DNA of the CDR3: TGTGCCAGCAGCTTGTCCCTCTCCAAAGAGACCCAGTACTTC. Protein product: CASSLSLSKETQYF. This chain connects TRBV5-5 to TRBJ2-5, with D hard to call. This CDR3 has 14 residues. V was cut by 1 base and J by 3 bases, with 10 bases left in between. Germline CDR1 is SGHKS and CDR2 is YYEKEE (reference sequence). Full variable domain (remainder filled in from reference TRBV5-5 and TRBJ2-5): DAGVTQSPTHLIKTRGQQVTLRCSPISGHKSVSWYQQVLGQGPQFIFQYYEKEERGRGNFPDRFSARQFPNYSSELNVNALLLGDSALYLCASSLSLSKETQYFGPGTRLLVL.

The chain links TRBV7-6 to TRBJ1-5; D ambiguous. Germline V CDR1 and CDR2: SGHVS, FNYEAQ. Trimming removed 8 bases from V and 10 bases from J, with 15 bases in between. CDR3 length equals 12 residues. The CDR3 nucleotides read TGTGCCAGCGGGCCGCTCCGGGAACCCCAGCATTTT. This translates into CASGPLREPQHF.

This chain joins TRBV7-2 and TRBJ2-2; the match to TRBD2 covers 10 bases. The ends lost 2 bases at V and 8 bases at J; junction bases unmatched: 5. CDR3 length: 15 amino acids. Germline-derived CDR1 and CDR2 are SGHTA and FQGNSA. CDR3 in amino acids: CASSLRLAGSGELFF. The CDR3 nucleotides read TGTGCCAGCAGCTTACGACTAGCGGGTTCTGGGGAGCTGTTTTTT.

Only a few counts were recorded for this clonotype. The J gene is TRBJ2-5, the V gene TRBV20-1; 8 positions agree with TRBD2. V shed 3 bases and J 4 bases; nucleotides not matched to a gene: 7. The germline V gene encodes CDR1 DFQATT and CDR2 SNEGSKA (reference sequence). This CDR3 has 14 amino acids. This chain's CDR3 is CSASHGGARETQYF. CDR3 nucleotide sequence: TGCAGTGCTAGTCACGGGGGGGCTAGAGAGACCCAGTACTTC.

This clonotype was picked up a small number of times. CDR3 protein: CASSHARAGELFF. CDR3 sequence (DNA): TGTGCCAGCAGCCACGCTCGGGCCGGGGAGCTGTTTTTT. V is TRBV7-9 and J is TRBJ2-2; D not resolved. CDR1 is SEHNR and CDR2 is FQNEAQ in the germline V gene (reference sequence). The CDR3 extends over 13 amino acids. V was pared by 5 bases and J by 6 bases, with 10 bases between.

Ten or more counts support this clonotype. CDR3 loop: CASSQHGDQPQHF. CDR3 bases: TGTGCCAGCAGCCAACACGGGGATCAGCCCCAGCATTTT. The chain combines TRBV3-1 with TRBJ1-5; D unclear. Trimming cost V 2 bases and J 5 bases, with 7 bases left between them. CDR3 length equals 13 residues. Germline CDR1 is LGHDT and CDR2 is YNNKEL (reference sequence).

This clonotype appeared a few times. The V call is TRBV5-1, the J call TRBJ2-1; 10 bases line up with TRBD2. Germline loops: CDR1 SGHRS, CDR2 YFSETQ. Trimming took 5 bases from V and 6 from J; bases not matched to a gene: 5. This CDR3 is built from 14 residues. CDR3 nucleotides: TGCGCCAGCAGACCGAGACTAGCGGGCAATGAGCAGTTCTTC. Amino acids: CASRPRLAGNEQFF.

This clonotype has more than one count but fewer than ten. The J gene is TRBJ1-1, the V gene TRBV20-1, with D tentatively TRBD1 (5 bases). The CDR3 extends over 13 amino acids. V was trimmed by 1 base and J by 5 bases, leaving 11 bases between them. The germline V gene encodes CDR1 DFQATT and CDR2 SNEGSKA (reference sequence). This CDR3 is CSARAHGGTEAFF. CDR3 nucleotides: TGCAGTGCTAGAGCGCACGGGGGGACTGAAGCTTTCTTT.